This TCR beta chain was sequenced for a study of CD8+ T cells in alopecia areata. The CDR3 length is 15 residues. Trimming removed 3 bases at V and 2 bases at J, with 14 bases between. In germline, CDR1 is MNHEY, CDR2 SVGAGI. As the sequencing template, cDNA was produced by extracting RNA and reverse transcribing it. Generated by immunoSEQ multiplex PCR, the TCRdb table keeps only in-frame clones and is missing some. The sample shows 120,000 to 150,000 clones, approximately 45% of them seen only once. The specimen was CD4+ T cells sorted from blood. The origin of this receptor is a human donor with alopecia areata. The V and J genes are TRBV6-5 and TRBJ2-7; D might be TRBD1 or TRBD2, each matching 5 bases. CDR3 nucleotide sequence: TGTGCCAGCAGTTATCTCCGGGACCAAACCTACGAGCAGTACTTC. Translating it yields CASSYLRDQTYEQYF.